Below, 24 T cell receptor beta chains from the same sample are listed, as sequenced in a study of blood T cell repertoires in COVID-19. Profiled with immunoSEQ multiplex PCR; TCRdb holds only in-frame clones, not every one. The sample holds 140,000 to 150,000 clones; 88% are singletons and the top ten take about 1.7%. The sequencing input was peripheral blood. The source is a woman between 50 and 59 years old with acute or convalescent COVID-19.

This chain links TRBV9 with TRBJ2-1, with TRBD1 as a possible D gene (5 bases). Germline V gene sequence: CDR1 SGDLS, CDR2 YYNGEE. V was pared by 3 bases and J by 8 bases, with 18 bases between. This CDR3 has 15 residues. The CDR3 here is CASSGSQAGWDEQFF. The CDR3 nucleotides read TGTGCCAGCAGCGGTAGCCAGGCAGGGTGGGATGAGCAGTTCTTC.

This chain links TRBV6-5 with TRBJ1-2; D is ambiguous. This CDR3 contains 15 residues. The germline V and J ends were trimmed by 6 bases and 4 bases, with 18 bases remaining between them. CDR1 is MNHEY and CDR2 is SVGAGI in the germline V gene. In DNA, the CDR3 is TGTGCCAGCAGGTCCGAGGTAGAGGGCGGCTATGGCTACACCTTC. This sequence encodes CASRSEVEGGYGYTF.

J is TRBJ1-1 and V is TRBV7-2; D perhaps matches TRBD1 (5 bases). Germline CDR1 and CDR2: SGHTA and FQGNSA. V lost 2 bases, J lost 2 bases, and 18 bases lay in between. The CDR3 has 17 amino acids. The DNA of the CDR3 is TGTGCCAGCAGCTTAATAGGGGCGCCCGGGCCTAACACTGAAGCTTTCTTT. Its translation: CASSLIGAPGPNTEAFF. The complete variable domain, with remaining parts taken from reference TRBV7-2 and TRBJ1-1, reads GAGVSQSPSNKVTEKGKDVELRCDPISGHTALYWYRQSLGQGLEFLIYFQGNSAPDKSGLPSDRFSAERTGGSVSTLTIQRTQQEDSAVYLCASSLIGAPGPNTEAFFGQGTRLTVV.

This clone appeared a single time. CDR3 loop: CASSKGGGSMEKLFF. CDR3 sequence (DNA): TGTGCCAGCAGCAAGGGCGGGGGCTCAATGGAAAAACTGTTTTTT. V usage is TRBV5-4 and J usage is TRBJ1-4; maybe TRBD1 (6 bases). The CDR3 loop spans 15 amino acids. From germline, CDR1 is SGHNT and CDR2 YYREEE (reference sequence). The V and J ends lost 4 bases and 8 bases respectively, with 18 bases between them.

The chain carries TRBV10-3 and TRBJ2-1; no definite D call. This CDR3 contains 13 residues. CDR1 is ENHRY and CDR2 is SYGVKD in the germline V gene. V lost 6 bases, J lost 7 bases, and 13 bases lay in between. The CDR3 region has the DNA TGTGCCATCAGGGCCCCTAGTGCAAATGAGCAGTTCTTC. This codes for CAIRAPSANEQFF.

V is TRBV4-1 and J is TRBJ2-1; D may be TRBD2 (5 bases). CDR3 size: 17 residues. The ends were cut back, 3 bases at V and 2 bases at J, with 17 bases in the middle. The germline V gene encodes CDR1 MGHRA and CDR2 YSYEKL. CDR3 DNA: TGCGCCAGCAGCCAGGACTCGTGGTCCCCGCCCTACAATGAGCAGTTCTTC. Translated: CASSQDSWSPPYNEQFF.

The V gene is TRBV6-5, the J gene TRBJ2-3; D uncertain. The V end was cut by 8 bases, the J end by 5 bases, with 11 bases between. This CDR3 region has 12 residues. In germline, CDR1 is MNHEY, CDR2 SVGAGI. DNA of the CDR3: TGTGCCAGCTCCCTCGGTGGAGATACGCAGTATTTT. Translation: CASSLGGDTQYF.

This chain connects TRBV3-1 (or the pseudogene TRBV3-2) to TRBJ1-2, with D possibly being TRBD1 (6 bases). In germline, CDR1 is LGHDT, CDR2 YNNKEL (reference sequence). V was clipped by 3 bases and J by 6 bases, with 11 bases between them. The CDR3 contains 13 residues. DNA of the CDR3: TGTGCCAGCAGCCATAGGGCAGGGGATGGCTACACCTTC. Protein product: CASSHRAGDGYTF.

This chain uses TRBV5-6 with TRBJ2-1; 15 nucleotides align to TRBD2. The J segment lost 6 bases and the V segment lost 1 base, leaving 5 bases of the junction unmatched. Germline CDR1 is SGHDT and CDR2 is YYEEEE. The CDR3 spans 17 residues. The CDR3 is CASSLRTSGRGPNEQFF. The CDR3 nucleotides read TGTGCCAGCAGCTTGAGGACTAGCGGGAGGGGCCCCAATGAGCAGTTCTTC.

The J gene is TRBJ2-2, the V gene TRBV10-3, with D uncertain. The V gene's germline CDR1 is ENHRY and CDR2 SYGVKD. Deletions cut 10 bases from V and 1 base from J, with 7 bases between. CDR3 size: 12 residues. The CDR3 loop is CATSENTGELFF. The CDR3 coding sequence is TGTGCCACAAGCGAGAACACCGGGGAGCTGTTTTTT.

The rearrangement links TRBV10-2 to TRBJ1-1; D perhaps matches TRBD1 (5 bases). Deletions cut 6 bases from V and 3 bases from J, with 11 bases between. The CDR3 is made up of 13 amino acids. Germline-derived CDR1 and CDR2 are WSHSY and SAAADI. The DNA for the CDR3 is TGCGCCAGCAGCCTAGGGGACTACACTGAAGCTTTCTTT. This codes for CASSLGDYTEAFF.

The rearrangement joins TRBV6-5 to TRBJ2-7; tentatively, D is TRBD1 (5 bases). CDR3 length: 11 amino acids. Germline V gene lookup returns CDR1 MNHEY and CDR2 SVGAGI. The V end lost 6 bases, the J end lost 3 bases, and 6 bases lay between the germline ends. The CDR3 protein is CASRDNYEQYF. DNA for the CDR3: TGTGCCAGCAGGGACAACTACGAGCAGTACTTC.

This chain joins TRBV27 and TRBJ2-5; D perhaps matches TRBD2 (5 bases). Germline V gene data show CDR1 as MNHEY and CDR2 as SMNVEV (reference sequence). CDR3 size: 13 residues. Trimming took 5 bases from V and 5 from J, leaving 12 bases between them. CDR3 nucleotides: TGTGCCAGCAGTCGGGGTTTTGAGGAGACCCAGTACTTC. Translating gives CASSRGFEETQYF.

The sample holds one count of this clone. Other DNA sequences of this sample code for an identical CDR3. The chain couples TRBV5-1 to TRBJ1-2; D ambiguous. The CDR3 runs 12 residues. V gave up 0 bases and J gave up 3 bases, with 3 bases separating them. Germline loops: CDR1 SGHRS, CDR2 YFSETQ. CDR3 nucleotides: TGCGCCAGCAGCTTGGCCGACTATGGCTACACCTTC. Protein sequence: CASSLADYGYTF.

The J gene is TRBJ2-7, the V gene TRBV12-3 or TRBV12-4; D call uncertain. CDR3 length equals 13 residues. V was shortened by 5 bases and J by 2 bases, with 10 bases between the two germline ends. CDR3 in amino acids: CASSRLLAYEQYF. The CDR3 DNA reads as TGTGCCAGCAGTCGGTTACTCGCCTACGAGCAGTACTTC.

In this sample, this clone turned up a few times. V gene TRBV19 combines with J gene TRBJ1-2; TRBD1 might be the D (5 bases). This CDR3 spans 13 amino acids. The germline V gene encodes CDR1 LNHDA and CDR2 SQIVND (reference sequence). Deletions cut 6 bases from V and 4 bases from J, with 12 bases between. CDR3 in DNA: TGTGCCAGTAGCCCCCAGGGTAGCTATGGCTACACCTTC. Protein product: CASSPQGSYGYTF.

This clone showed up just once. V usage is TRBV7-2 and J usage is TRBJ1-5; maybe TRBD1 (5 bases). Germline CDR1 is SGHTA and CDR2 is FQGNSA. Trimming took 1 base from V and 7 from J, leaving 11 bases between them. The CDR3 runs 14 residues. CDR3 sequence reads: CASSLELGGQPQHF. The CDR3, as DNA: TGTGCCAGCAGCTTAGAGCTGGGGGGGCAGCCCCAGCATTTT. Based on the CDR3 plus reference TRBV7-2 and TRBJ1-5, the full variable domain is GAGVSQSPSNKVTEKGKDVELRCDPISGHTALYWYRQSLGQGLEFLIYFQGNSAPDKSGLPSDRFSAERTGGSVSTLTIQRTQQEDSAVYLCASSLELGGQPQHFGDGTRLSIL.

The chain combines TRBV6-4 with TRBJ2-5; D possibly corresponds to TRBD1 (6 bases). The CDR3 consists of 14 residues. Germline V CDR1 and CDR2: MRHNA, SNTAGT. Deletions cut 4 bases from V and 5 bases from J, with 14 bases between. The DNA for the CDR3 is TGTGCCAGCAGTGTATTTCTGGGGGCGGAGACCCAGTACTTC. This gives the protein CASSVFLGAETQYF.

The chain joins TRBV6-5 to TRBJ2-5, with a possible D match to TRBD2 (6 bases). Germline loops: CDR1 MNHEY, CDR2 SVGAGI. The CDR3 is made up of 15 amino acids. V lost 8 bases to trimming and J lost 4 bases, with 20 bases between them. Here the CDR3 DNA reads TGTGCCAGCGGGGGAGGTGGAGCGGTCTTAGAGACCCAGTACTTC. Protein sequence: CASGGGGAVLETQYF.

This chain links TRBV5-1 with TRBJ2-1; D gene uncertain. The CDR3 extends over 13 amino acids. V shed 5 bases and J shed 8 bases, with 14 bases lying between them. Germline V gene data show CDR1 as SGHRS and CDR2 as YFSETQ. This CDR3 is CASRQRLDDEQFF. The DNA for the CDR3 is TGCGCCAGCAGACAACGACTCGACGATGAGCAGTTCTTC.

The chain links TRBV19 to TRBJ1-1, with TRBD1 identical over 12 bases. The germline CDR1 and CDR2 sequences are LNHDA and SQIVND (reference sequence). With 4 bases clipped from V and 5 bases from J, the junction kept 2 bases outside the gene matches. CDR3 length: 14 residues. CDR3 residues: CASSRDRGLTEAFF. For the CDR3, the DNA is TGTGCCAGTAGTAGGGACAGGGGGCTAACTGAAGCTTTCTTT.

The CDR3 spells CASSLTPGYSLTTEAFF. Written as DNA, the CDR3 is TGTGCCAGCAGCTTAACCCCAGGGTACTCTCTTACCACTGAAGCTTTCTTT. The genes are TRBV7-9 and TRBJ1-1; D might be TRBD1 (5 bases). V dropped 2 bases and J dropped 4 bases, with 20 bases sitting between them. In germline, CDR1 is SEHNR, CDR2 FQNEAQ (reference sequence). There are 17 residues in the CDR3.

This chain joins TRBV2 and TRBJ1-1; 8 bases align to TRBD1. Per germline, CDR1 SNHLY and CDR2 FYNNEI. V lost 5 bases and J lost 7; bases outside the gene matches: 9. There are 14 residues in the CDR3. The CDR3 here is CASSTYRGSDEAFF. Written as DNA, the CDR3 is TGTGCCAGCAGTACCTACAGGGGGAGCGATGAAGCTTTCTTT.

The chain uses TRBV5-8 and TRBJ1-1, with TRBD1 matching over 7 bases. CDR3 length equals 17 residues. V shed 4 bases, J shed 1 base, and the junction held 13 bases outside the gene matches. Germline assignment: CDR1 SGHTS and CDR2 YDEGEE. This CDR3 reads CASSTGTASTSNTEAFF. The DNA for the CDR3 is TGTGCCAGCAGCACCGGGACAGCCTCAACCTCGAACACTGAAGCTTTCTTT.